This note documents a single T cell receptor (beta chain) sequence. The CDR3 has 12 residues. The germline V and J ends were trimmed by 3 bases and 6 bases, with 8 bases remaining between them. Germline V CDR1 and CDR2: MDHEN, SYDVKM. This record comes from a study of cytomegalovirus exposure and HLA in healthy donors. With 60 Vbeta and 13 Jbeta primers, the PCR was carried out. As handled by the study authors: In a later analysis, the count reached about 80 million unique TCR beta chains, with about 9.9 million shared. Clones were read by immunoSEQ multiplex PCR, and TCRdb kept only the in-frame ones, dropping some. The DNA was the basis for D and trimming; V, J and clone size are from that table. The sample includes 97,000 or so clones, 60% to 80% seen only once; the top ten take 9.6%.

The source of this sequence is a male donor in good health and CMV-seropositive. The V gene is TRBV28, the J gene TRBJ1-2; D not certain. Sample: PBMCs. The CDR3 here is CASSLTGDGYTF. The CDR3 DNA reads as TGTGCCAGCAGTTTGACCGGGGATGGCTACACCTTC.